These 13 T cell receptor beta chains were sequenced from one sample in a study of follicular helper T cells after annual influenza vaccination (TCRdb year 2017). The library came from the immunoSEQ multiplex PCR assay. Entries here come from immuneACCESS through TCRdb and include only in-frame sequences with V and J called. Some clones fail to appear in such tables; in the studies checked, an unresolved V gene covers under half of the shortfall, and the cause of the remainder is unknown. The sample profile shows about 11,000 clones; about 84% of them were found once. About 0.92% of the sample goes to the ten largest clones. Sequencing used CXCR5- memory CD4+ T cells sorted from blood, obtained 6 weeks after influenza vaccination. This specimen's cell subset or site label, interpreted: CXCR5- memory CD4 T cells. These receptors were obtained from an adult who received the influenza vaccine.

The chain links TRBV28 to TRBJ1-5; possible D gene TRBD1, 5 bases. The germline V gene encodes CDR1 MDHEN and CDR2 SYDVKM. The CDR3 spans 17 residues. V lost 2 bases, J lost 0 bases, and 14 bases lay in between. The DNA for the CDR3 is TGTGCCAGCAGTTTAGTCCGGGGCAGCTATAGCAATCAGCCCCAGCATTTT. Translated, it gives CASSLVRGSYSNQPQHF.

This sequence joins TRBV27 and TRBJ2-2; 9 bases are shared with TRBD2. The germline V gene has CDR1 MNHEY and CDR2 SMNVEV (reference sequence). The CDR3 consists of 17 residues. CDR3 amino acids: CVTGGLAGRTSTGELFF. CDR3 in DNA: TGTGTAACGGGAGGGCTAGCGGGACGCACGAGCACCGGGGAGCTGTTTTTT.

The V and J genes are TRBV5-6 and TRBJ1-5; perhaps TRBD1 as D (5 bases). V lost 4 bases and J lost 2, with 16 bases in between. Germline V CDR1 and CDR2: SGHDT, YYEEEE. The CDR3 is 16 residues long. This CDR3 reads CASSVSIGAGNQPQHF. The DNA of the CDR3 is TGTGCCAGCAGCGTGTCCATCGGGGCAGGCAATCAGCCCCAGCATTTT.

This chain uses TRBV6-5 with TRBJ2-1; 8 nucleotides match TRBD2. The CDR3 sequence is 15 residues long. Germline loops: CDR1 MNHEY, CDR2 SVGAGI. The ends lost 5 bases at V and 0 bases at J; junction bases unmatched: 3. The CDR3 bases are TGTGCCAGCAGTCCCAGCGGGGGCTCCTACAATGAGCAGTTCTTC. Its translation: CASSPSGGSYNEQFF.

The rearrangement joins TRBV27 to TRBJ2-7; TRBD2 matches at 13 bases. CDR1 MNHEY and CDR2 SMNVEV come from the germline V gene (reference sequence). This CDR3 is built from 15 residues. J was trimmed by 2 bases and V by 4 bases; bases with no gene match: 2. In DNA form, the CDR3 reads TGTGCCAGCAGTTCACTAGCGGGAGGGCCCTACGAGCAGTACTTC. It encodes CASSSLAGGPYEQYF.

The genes are TRBV19 and TRBJ1-2; 8 bases agree with TRBD1. The junction had 1 base not matched to a gene; V was cut back by 8 bases and J by 2 bases. The CDR3 consists of 12 residues. CDR1 is LNHDA and CDR2 is SQIVND in the germline V gene (reference sequence). CDR3: CASGQGNYGYTF. The CDR3 nucleotides read TGTGCCAGTGGACAGGGCAACTATGGCTACACCTTC.

V is TRBV5-1 and J is TRBJ1-4; TRBD1 is a possible D gene (5 bases). In germline, CDR1 is SGHRS, CDR2 YFSETQ. There are 14 residues in the CDR3. Trimming took off 0 bases at V and 7 bases at J, with 10 bases between the two ends. CDR3 protein: CASSLGQGGEKLFF. In DNA form, the CDR3 reads TGCGCCAGCAGCTTGGGGCAGGGAGGTGAAAAACTGTTTTTT.

This sequence joins TRBV30 and TRBJ2-2; a possible D gene is TRBD1 (6 bases). V lost 5 bases, J lost 0 bases, and 10 bases lay in between. Germline V CDR1 and CDR2: GTSNPN, SVGIG (reference sequence). This CDR3 spans 14 amino acids. Written as DNA, the CDR3 is TGTGCCTGGTCGGGACACGCGAACACCGGGGAGCTGTTTTTT. It codes for CAWSGHANTGELFF.

V and J are TRBV20-1 and TRBJ2-7; D unresolved. Trimming cost V 3 bases and J 0 bases, with 0 bases left between them. CDR1 is DFQATT and CDR2 is SNEGSKA in the germline V gene (reference sequence). The CDR3 extends over 10 amino acids. In DNA, the CDR3 is TGCAGTGCTAGCTCCTACGAGCAGTACTTC. This codes for CSASSYEQYF.

This clone was seen more than once but under ten times. The chain joins TRBV2 to TRBJ2-7; no firm D call. The germline V and J ends were trimmed by 7 bases and 6 bases, with 13 bases remaining between them. Germline assignment: CDR1 SNHLY and CDR2 FYNNEI. The CDR3 sequence is 12 residues long. As DNA, the CDR3 is TGTGCCAGCACAGTAGAGCGAGGCGAGCAGTACTTC. Translated: CASTVERGEQYF. Using reference TRBV2 and TRBJ2-7 for the parts outside the CDR3, the full variable domain is EPEVTQTPSHQVTQMGQEVILRCVPISNHLYFYWYRQILGQKVEFLVSFYNNEISEKSEIFDDQFSVERPDGSNFTLKIRSTKLEDSAMYFCASTVERGEQYFGPGTRLTVT.

V is TRBV27 and J is TRBJ2-5, with TRBD1 matching 9 bases. The CDR3 spans 16 residues. Trimming removed 8 bases from V and 5 bases from J; junction bases left unmatched: 15. Germline assignment: CDR1 MNHEY and CDR2 SMNVEV (reference sequence). The CDR3 here is CASGPRTGVRSETQYF. DNA for the CDR3: TGTGCCAGCGGCCCCAGGACAGGGGTGAGGTCGGAGACCCAGTACTTC.

This clone came up a few times. The chain uses TRBV19 and TRBJ2-7; D unresolved. Germline lookup yields CDR1 LNHDA and CDR2 SQIVND (reference sequence). The CDR3 contains 13 residues. V was pared by 3 bases and J by 2 bases, with 8 bases between. In DNA, the CDR3 is TGTGCCAGTAGTATGGGGTCTACCTACGAGCAGTACTTC. It yields the protein CASSMGSTYEQYF.

In nucleotides, the CDR3 is TGTGCCAGCAGCGACCCAGTGTCAGATACGCAGTATTTT. Amino acid sequence: CASSDPVSDTQYF. This rearrangement joins TRBV6-1 to TRBJ2-3; D remains ambiguous. Trimming left V 6 bases short and J 4 bases short, with 11 bases between. The CDR3 length is 13 residues. CDR1 is MNHNS, CDR2 SASEGT, per germline.